The entry below gives a single T cell receptor beta chain sequence along with its context. Its antigen is currently unknown. The sample is drawn from a study of post-analysis software for immune sequencing data. Prepared TCR beta cDNA libraries contained unique molecular identifiers. TCRdb reprocessed the PCR reads with MiXCR, giving one entry per CDR3 protein. The top ten clones hold 7.6% of a sample with 400,000 to 500,000 distinct CDR3 sequences, 30% to 45% of them seen once. Regarding the study as a whole: Patients used about five TRBV segments, including TRBV5-6, TRBV5-1 and TRBV20-1, more often than controls.

With V trimmed by 4 bases and J by 9 bases, 10 bases remained unmatched. Germline V gives CDR1 SGHKS, CDR2 YYEKEE (reference sequence). The CDR3 totals 14 residues. Sequenced input: blood. The chain uses TRBV5-5 and TRBJ1-5; 7 bases match TRBD1. The clonotype originates from a girl aged 2-9 years with multiple sclerosis. The CDR3 DNA is TGTGCCAGCAGCGGAGGACAGGACTTAGGGCCCCAGCATTTT. Its translation is CASSGGQDLGPQHF.